The clone carrying this TCR beta chain showed up just a few times. No antigen is known for it. This beta chain slipped into a library made for alpha chains as a stray read, so its size is not meaningful. Time point given: sample taken at primary tumor resection. Samples were obtained from around 73 donors, all untreated early-stage non-small cell lung cancer patients. Unsorted whole RNA samples from tumor, nontumor lung or frozen PBMC were sequenced. The CDR3 is 14 residues long. CDR1 and CDR2 (germline): DFQATT, SNEGSKA (reference sequence). The germline V and J ends were trimmed by 6 bases and 1 base, with 13 bases remaining between them. This specimen comes from a study of spatial heterogeneity in lung cancer. Study-wide findings and caveats: In tumors, expanded intratumoral alpha and beta TCR counts tracked mutation counts.

TCRdb fed the 5' RACE reads into MiXCR, producing one record per CDR3 protein. This repertoire shows roughly 3,500 distinct CDR3 sequences, under 8% found once; its top ten account for around 18%. The starting material was lung tumor tissue, obtained at surgery. The clonotype originates from a male donor with early-stage non-small cell lung cancer. The J gene is TRBJ1-5, the V gene TRBV20-1, with D possibly matching TRBD1 (6 bases). The CDR3 here is CSAKTGISNQPQHF. The CDR3 bases are TGCAGTGCGAAAACAGGGATAAGCAATCAGCCCCAGCATTTT.